These 3 T cell receptor beta chains came from one sample sequenced in a study of blood T cell repertoires in COVID-19. Sequencing used immunoSEQ multiplex PCR; TCRdb keeps in-frame clones, though not all of them. This sample has 210,000 or so clones; 80% to 85% occur once, and the top ten carry about 5%. Sequenced input: peripheral blood. The origin of the receptors is a human donor in a cohort sampled during active COVID-19.

In DNA, the CDR3 is TGTGCCAGCACCCCCCTATGGGCTTTCTTT. Translated, it gives CASTPLWAFF. The chain recombines TRBV7-9 with TRBJ1-1; no firm D call. This CDR3 contains 10 residues. Looked up from germline, CDR1 is SEHNR and CDR2 is FQNEAQ (reference sequence). With 7 bases removed from V and 11 bases from J, the gap between germline ends came to 11 bases.

The genes are TRBV2 and TRBJ1-1, with D unclear. Trimming removed 4 bases at V and 0 bases at J, with 3 bases between. The CDR3 length is 12 residues. Germline CDR1 is SNHLY and CDR2 is FYNNEI. The CDR3 sequence: CASSVMNTEAFF. The CDR3 nucleotides read TGTGCCAGCAGTGTCATGAACACTGAAGCTTTCTTT.

The chain employs TRBV4-2 and TRBJ1-3; no clear D gene. CDR3 size: 18 residues. Per the germline V gene, CDR1 is LGHNA and CDR2 is YNFKEQ. The V end lost 0 bases, the J end lost 0 bases, and 15 bases lay between the germline ends. The CDR3 DNA reads TGTGCCAGCAGCCAAGAGAATCGTGGCATCCGCTCTGGAAACACCATATATTTT. It is translated as CASSQENRGIRSGNTIYF.